This T cell receptor (beta chain) was sequenced in a study of Graves' ophthalmopathy and Graves' hyperthyroidism. Overall study results and limits: Most thyroid clonotypes with frequency above 0.001 were detected in blood too.

RNA transcripts yielded amplified TCR beta CDR3 regions. RT-PCR with HTBI primers came first, then second-round multiplex PCR. TCRdb itself ran the multiplex PCR reads through MiXCR, one entry per CDR3 protein. The sample includes 450,000 or so distinct CDR3 sequences, around 15% of them seen just once. In donors with ophthalmopathy, activity was moderate-to-severe, with CAS ≥3, NOSPECS ≥4 and duration under 3 months. Other autoimmune disease, uncontrolled infection, pregnancy and lactation led to exclusion. Isolation of PBMCs was performed using 10 ml of fresh peripheral blood. In its sample, this clonotype was seen many times. Its antigen is unidentified. The sample consisted of blood. The sequence was collected from a woman aged 25 to 39 with Graves' ophthalmopathy.

DNA for the CDR3: TGTGCCAGCAGTGGGCCGAGGTCGGCTTGGGTCAATGAAGCTTTCTTT. It specifies CASSGPRSAWVNEAFF. The rearrangement links TRBV6-1 to TRBJ1-1; D gene unclear. The CDR3 has 16 amino acids. Trimming removed 4 bases from V and 7 bases from J, with 22 bases in between. Germline loops: CDR1 MNHNS, CDR2 SASEGT.